Below are 2 T cell receptor beta chains sequenced from a single sample in a study of control samples from healthy donors and cancer patients. Here immunoSEQ multiplex PCR was the method, and the copy in TCRdb shows in-frame clones only, minus some. The sample has 400,000 to 450,000 clones; roughly 90% are singletons. Material: PBMCs. Receptors were obtained from a man aged 40-55 years with head and neck cancer.

The chain carries TRBV4-2 and TRBJ2-7, with D possibly TRBD2 on 7 matching bases. The ends were cut back, 4 bases at V and 2 bases at J, with 18 bases in the middle. Germline-derived CDR1 and CDR2 are LGHNA and YNFKEQ. This CDR3 is 16 amino acids long. CDR3: CASSLGGRGDPYEQYF. The CDR3 coding sequence is TGTGCCAGCAGCCTAGGGGGTCGGGGGGACCCCTACGAGCAGTACTTC.

The chain employs TRBV28 and TRBJ2-7; no reliable D call. The CDR3 extends over 14 amino acids. Trimming left V 6 bases short and J 0 bases short, with 12 bases between. Per the germline V gene, CDR1 is MDHEN and CDR2 is SYDVKM. The CDR3 loop is CASRTPGSSYEQYF. In nucleotides, the CDR3 is TGTGCCAGCAGGACCCCAGGTAGCTCCTACGAGCAGTACTTC. The full variable domain, in which reference TRBV28 and TRBJ2-7 provide the parts outside the CDR3, is DVKVTQSSRYLVKRTGEKVFLECVQDMDHENMFWYRQDPGLGLRLIYFSYDVKMKEKGDIPEGYSVSREKKERFSLILESASTNQTSMYLCASRTPGSSYEQYFGPGTRLTVT.